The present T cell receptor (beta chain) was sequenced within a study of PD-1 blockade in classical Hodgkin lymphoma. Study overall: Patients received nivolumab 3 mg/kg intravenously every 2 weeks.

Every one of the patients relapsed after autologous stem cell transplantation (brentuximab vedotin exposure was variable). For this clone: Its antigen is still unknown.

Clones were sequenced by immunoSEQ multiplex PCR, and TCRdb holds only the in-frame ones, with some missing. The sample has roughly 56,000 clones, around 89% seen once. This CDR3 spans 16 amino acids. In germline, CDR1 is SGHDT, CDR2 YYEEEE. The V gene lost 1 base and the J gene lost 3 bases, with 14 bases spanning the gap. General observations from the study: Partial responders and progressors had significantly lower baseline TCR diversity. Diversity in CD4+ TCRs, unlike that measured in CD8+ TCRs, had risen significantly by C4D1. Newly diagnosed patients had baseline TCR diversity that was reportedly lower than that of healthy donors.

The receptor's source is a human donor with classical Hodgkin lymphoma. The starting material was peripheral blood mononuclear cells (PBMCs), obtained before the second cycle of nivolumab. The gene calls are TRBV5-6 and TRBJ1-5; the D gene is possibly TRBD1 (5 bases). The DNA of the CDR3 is TGTGCCAGCAGCTTGAAGGTTCAGGGCTTCAATCAGCCCCAGCATTTT. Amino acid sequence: CASSLKVQGFNQPQHF.